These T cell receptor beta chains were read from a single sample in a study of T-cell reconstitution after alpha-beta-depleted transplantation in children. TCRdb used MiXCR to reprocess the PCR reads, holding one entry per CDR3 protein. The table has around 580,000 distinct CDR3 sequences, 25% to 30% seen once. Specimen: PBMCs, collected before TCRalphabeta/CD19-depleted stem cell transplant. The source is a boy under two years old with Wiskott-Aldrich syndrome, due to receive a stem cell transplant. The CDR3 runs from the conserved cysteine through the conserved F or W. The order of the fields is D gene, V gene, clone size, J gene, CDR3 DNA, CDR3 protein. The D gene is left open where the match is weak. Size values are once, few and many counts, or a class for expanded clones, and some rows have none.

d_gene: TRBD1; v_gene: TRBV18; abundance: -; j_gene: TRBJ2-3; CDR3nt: TGTGCCAGCTCACCGTTGTCCGGGACAGGAGCCGATACGCAGTATTTT; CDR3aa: CASSPLSGTGADTQYF
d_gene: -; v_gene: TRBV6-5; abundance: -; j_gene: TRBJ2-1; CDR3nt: TGTGCCAGCAGTTACTCGAGCGGACCACTCTACAATGAGCAGTTCTTC; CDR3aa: CASSYSSGPLYNEQFF
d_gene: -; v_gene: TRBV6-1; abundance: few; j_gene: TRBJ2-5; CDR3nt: TGTGCCAGCAGGCGCGGGACTTCCACCCGATGGGAGACCCAGTACTTC; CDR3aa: CASRRGTSTRWETQYF
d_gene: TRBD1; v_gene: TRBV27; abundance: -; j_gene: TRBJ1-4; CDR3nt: TGTGCCAGCAGTTTATGGACAGGGGGAGGAGAAAAACTGTTTTTT; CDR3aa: CASSLWTGGGEKLFF
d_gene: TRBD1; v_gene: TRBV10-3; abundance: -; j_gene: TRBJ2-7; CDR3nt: TGTGCCATCAGTAGGACAGGCCCTGGCGAGCAGTACTTC; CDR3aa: CAISRTGPGEQYF
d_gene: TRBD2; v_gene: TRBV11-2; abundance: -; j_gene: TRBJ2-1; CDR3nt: TGTGCCAGCAGCTTAGAAAGCGGGAGAAACGGGAGAAATGAGCAGTTCTTC; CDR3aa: CASSLESGRNGRNEQFF
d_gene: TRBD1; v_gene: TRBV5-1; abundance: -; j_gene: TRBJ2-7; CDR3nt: TGCGCCAGCAGCTTGGCGATACAGGGGGCCGAGCAGTACTTC; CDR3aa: CASSLAIQGAEQYF
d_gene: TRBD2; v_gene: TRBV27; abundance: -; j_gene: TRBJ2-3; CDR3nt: TGTGCCAGCAGACAACTAGCGGGGCCGGGGGGAGATACGCAGTATTTT; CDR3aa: CASRQLAGPGGDTQYF
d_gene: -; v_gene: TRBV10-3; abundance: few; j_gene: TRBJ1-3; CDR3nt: TGTGCCACGACAGAGAGCTCTGGAAACACCATATATTTT; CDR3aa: CATTESSGNTIYF
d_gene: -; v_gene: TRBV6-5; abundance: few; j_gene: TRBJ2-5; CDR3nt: TGTGCCAGCAGTTACTCGATCATCCAAGAGACCCAGTACTTC; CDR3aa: CASSYSIIQETQYF
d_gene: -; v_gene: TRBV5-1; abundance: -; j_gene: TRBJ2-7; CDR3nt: TGCGCCAGCAGCTTTAGGGGCACGGAGCAGTACTTC; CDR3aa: CASSFRGTEQYF
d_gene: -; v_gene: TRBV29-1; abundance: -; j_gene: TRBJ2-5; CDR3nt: TGCAGCGTTGAAGATCGGGCTAGGTGGGGGGAGACCCAGTACTTC; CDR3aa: CSVEDRARWGETQYF
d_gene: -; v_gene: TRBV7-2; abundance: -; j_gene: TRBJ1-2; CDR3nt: TGTGCCAGCAGCTTAAGGGCAGGGGACTCCTATGGCTACACCTTC; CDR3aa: CASSLRAGDSYGYTF
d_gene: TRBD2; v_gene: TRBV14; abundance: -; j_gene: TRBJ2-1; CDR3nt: TGTGCCAGCAGTCAGACTAGCGGGGGATTTGGGCCTTACAATGAGCAGTTCTTC; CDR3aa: CASSQTSGGFGPYNEQFF
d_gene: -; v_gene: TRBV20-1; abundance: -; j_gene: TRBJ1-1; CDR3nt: TGCAGTGCCAGCGGACAGTTGCTTAGCAGTCGGACTGAAGCTTTCTTT; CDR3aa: CSASGQLLSSRTEAFF
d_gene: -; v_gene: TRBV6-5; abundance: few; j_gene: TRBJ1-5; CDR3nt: TGTGCCAGCAGTTACGCAGGGGATGGACAGCCCCAGCATTTT; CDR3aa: CASSYAGDGQPQHF
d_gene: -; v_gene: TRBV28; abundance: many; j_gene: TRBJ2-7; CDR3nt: TGTGCCAGCGGGAACTACGAGCAGTACTTC; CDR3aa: CASGNYEQYF
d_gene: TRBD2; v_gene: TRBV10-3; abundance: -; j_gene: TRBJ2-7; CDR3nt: TGTGCCATCAGTCCGCGACTAGCGGGAGCATCTTTGGGCTACGAGCAGTACTTC; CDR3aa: CAISPRLAGASLGYEQYF
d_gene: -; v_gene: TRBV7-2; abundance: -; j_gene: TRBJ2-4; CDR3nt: TGTGCCAGCAGCTTAGTGTCAGTTGCCAAAAACATTCAGTACTTC; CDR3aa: CASSLVSVAKNIQYF
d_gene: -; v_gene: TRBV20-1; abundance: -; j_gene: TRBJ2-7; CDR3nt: TGCAGTGCTTGGCACAGGGATCGGAGCTACGAGCAGTACTTC; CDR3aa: CSAWHRDRSYEQYF
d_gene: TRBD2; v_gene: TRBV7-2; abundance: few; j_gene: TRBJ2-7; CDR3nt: TGTGCCAGCAGCTGGACAGCGGGAGGCCCCTACGAGCAGTACTTC; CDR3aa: CASSWTAGGPYEQYF
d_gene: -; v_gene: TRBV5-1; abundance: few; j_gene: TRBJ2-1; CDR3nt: TGCGCCAGCAGCTTGGTAGGGAACACCTACAATGAGCAGTTCTTC; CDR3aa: CASSLVGNTYNEQFF
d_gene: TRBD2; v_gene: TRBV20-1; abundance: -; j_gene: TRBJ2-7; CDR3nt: TGCAGTGCTAGCCCCCGACTAGCGGGATTATCCTACGAGCAGTACTTC; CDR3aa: CSASPRLAGLSYEQYF
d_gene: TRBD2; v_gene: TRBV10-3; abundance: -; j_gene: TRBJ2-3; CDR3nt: TGTGCCATCAGTATACTAGCGGGGGCAGATACGCAGTATTTT; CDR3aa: CAISILAGADTQYF
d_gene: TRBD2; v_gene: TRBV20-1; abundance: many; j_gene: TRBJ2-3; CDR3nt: TGCAGTGCCCCGACTAGCGGGAGCACAGATACGCAGTATTTT; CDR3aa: CSAPTSGSTDTQYF
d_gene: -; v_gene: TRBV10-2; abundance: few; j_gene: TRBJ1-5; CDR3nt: TGCGCCAGCAGTGAGTCGGGGGTACGGCAGCCCCAGCATTTT; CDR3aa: CASSESGVRQPQHF
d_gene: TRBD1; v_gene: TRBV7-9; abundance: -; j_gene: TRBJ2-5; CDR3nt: TGTGCCAGCAGCTTCCCAGGACAGGGGGTCCGAGAGACCCAGTACTTC; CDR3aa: CASSFPGQGVRETQYF
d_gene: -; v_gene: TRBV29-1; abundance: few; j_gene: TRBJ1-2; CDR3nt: TGCAGCGTTGACCCCCGGGGCTACACCTTC; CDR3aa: CSVDPRGYTF
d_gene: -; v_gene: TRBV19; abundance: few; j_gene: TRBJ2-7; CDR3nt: TGTGCCAGTAGTATTTCTCCCGGCTACGAGCAGTACTTC; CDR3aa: CASSISPGYEQYF
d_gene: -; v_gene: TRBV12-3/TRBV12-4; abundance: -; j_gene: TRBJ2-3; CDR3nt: TGTGCCAGCACCCTCATCCCAGATACGCAGTATTTT; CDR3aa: CASTLIPDTQYF
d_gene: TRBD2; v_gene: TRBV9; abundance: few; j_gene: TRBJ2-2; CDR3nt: TGTGCCAGCAGCTCTAGCGGGCTTCCCGGGGAGCTGTTTTTT; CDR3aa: CASSSSGLPGELFF
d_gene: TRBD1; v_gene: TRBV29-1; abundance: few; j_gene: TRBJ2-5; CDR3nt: TGCAGCGGGAGATCAGGGGGAGAGACCCAGTACTTC; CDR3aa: CSGRSGGETQYF
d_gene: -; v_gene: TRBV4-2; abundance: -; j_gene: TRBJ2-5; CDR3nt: TGTGCCAGCAGCCAAGAATCTGGCACTTCGAGGATGGAGACCCAGTACTTC; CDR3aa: CASSQESGTSRMETQYF
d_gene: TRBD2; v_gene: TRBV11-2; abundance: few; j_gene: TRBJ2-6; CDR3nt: TGTGCCAGCAGCTTAGGACTAGCGGGGCGCTCTGGGGCCAACGTCCTGACTTTC; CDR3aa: CASSLGLAGRSGANVLTF
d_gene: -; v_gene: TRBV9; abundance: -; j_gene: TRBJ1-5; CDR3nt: TGTGCCAGCAGCGTAGAACCCGGGCCGGGCAATCAGCCCCAGCATTTT; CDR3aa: CASSVEPGPGNQPQHF
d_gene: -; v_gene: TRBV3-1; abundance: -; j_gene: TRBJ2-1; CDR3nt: TGTGCCAGCAGCCAAGGCCGACTAGCCTACAATGAGCAGTTCTTC; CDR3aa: CASSQGRLAYNEQFF